This T cell receptor (beta chain) was captured by sequencing in a study of Ad26.COV2.S vaccination and SARS-CoV-2 variants. Profiled with immunoSEQ multiplex PCR; TCRdb holds only in-frame clones, not every one. The sample shows 300,000 to 400,000 clones, roughly 84% of them seen only once. Treatment noted: roughly 19 received Ad26.COV2.S at low or high dose, single or two shots; five or six received placebo; per-sample allocation not given. Vaccine and placebo recipients were sampled on day 63 after the first injection. V shed 4 bases, J shed 3 bases, and the junction held 6 bases outside the gene matches. The CDR3 extends over 14 amino acids. The germline gives CDR1 LGHDT, CDR2 YNNKEL (reference sequence).

This clonotype originated in a person aged 18 to 59 who received the Ad26.COV2.S COVID-19 vaccine or a placebo. The chain uses TRBV3-1 (or the pseudogene TRBV3-2) and TRBJ2-7; 7 nucleotides agree with TRBD1. Specimen: peripheral blood, collected in a trial of Ad26.COV2.S vaccine versus placebo. Here the CDR3 reads CASSLTGAFYEQYF. Here the CDR3 DNA reads TGTGCCAGCAGCCTTACAGGGGCCTTCTACGAGCAGTACTTC.